These T cell receptor beta chains were read from a single sample in a study of shared clonotypes between healthy human individuals. Sequenced by immunoSEQ multiplex PCR; TCRdb stores in-frame clones only, minus some. Of about 590,000 clones listed, roughly 95% are singletons. Specimen: naive CD8+ T cells sorted from blood. These receptors all come from a woman in her 30s in good health. The CDR3 runs from the conserved cysteine through the conserved F or W.

v_gene,j_gene,CDR3aa
TRBV27,TRBJ2-7,CASSYAPQRESYEQYF
TRBV30,TRBJ1-6,CAWSVDRGWNNSPLHF
TRBV28,TRBJ2-3,CATHYRDYITDTQYF
TRBV9,TRBJ2-1,CASSTGGSYNEQFF
TRBV4-1,TRBJ1-1,CASSPYTYTEAFF
TRBV9,TRBJ1-1,CASTLGGIPNTEAFF
TRBV28,TRBJ2-3,CASSLGDSSTDTQYF
TRBV2,TRBJ2-1,CASMDRTSGRRGNEQFF
TRBV5-1,TRBJ1-1,CASSGNLMNTEAFF
TRBV9,TRBJ2-1,CASSALRNSSYNEQFF
TRBV5-1,TRBJ2-7,CASSGQGAWEQYF
TRBV28,TRBJ2-1,CASSPDSSSYNEQFF
TRBV10-3,TRBJ2-3,CAISDLAGEGTQYF
TRBV7-9,TRBJ2-1,CASSSINHLGAIYNEQFF
TRBV11-3,TRBJ2-2,CASSLRQGRTGELFF
TRBV9,TRBJ2-2,CASREFTGELFF
TRBV19,TRBJ1-2,CAGRGTGGLGYTF
TRBV19,TRBJ1-2,CASRVPGARTLSGYTF
TRBV15,TRBJ1-5,CATSRVVSSNQPQHF
TRBV11-2,TRBJ2-1,CASSPISGRKNEQFF
TRBV13,TRBJ1-1,CASSSGRNEAFF
TRBV7-9,TRBJ1-2,CASSRPGQGMGYTF
TRBV5-4,TRBJ2-3,CASSTNPPPDTQYF
TRBV6-5,TRBJ2-5,CASSLQGFWETQYF
TRBV6-5,TRBJ2-7,CASSSLTSEYEQYF
TRBV14,TRBJ1-1,CASSQLKGRGDTEAFF
TRBV5-1,TRBJ1-1,CASSPGLSGEAFF
TRBV9,TRBJ1-2,CASSASEAGYTF
TRBV11-2,TRBJ2-5,CASSLVIWDRRQEKTQYF
TRBV19,TRBJ2-2,CASSIGQGDTGELFF
TRBV6-5,TRBJ1-1,CASSYGDGEAFF
TRBV19,TRBJ2-5,CASSTRPGLVPETQYF
TRBV27,TRBJ2-7,CASSLMGEGGYEQYF
TRBV28,TRBJ2-7,CASSTTGYQQYF
TRBV19,TRBJ2-7,CASSIDGEDEQYF
TRBV5-1,TRBJ2-4,CASSLVGSAKNIQYF
TRBV4-1,TRBJ2-7,CASSQDDGGPYEQYF
TRBV27,TRBJ2-7,CASSPGPYGYEQYF
TRBV30,TRBJ1-5,CAWSVQSTGTNQPQHF
TRBV5-6,TRBJ1-3,CASSQGTGAGNTIYF
TRBV7-9,TRBJ2-5,CASSLRTGPQETQYF
TRBV27,TRBJ2-1,CASTPSGRVLAEQFF
TRBV13,TRBJ2-7,CASSLTGPHEQYF
TRBV6-1,TRBJ2-7,CASSELGSGRLYEQYF
TRBV30,TRBJ2-1,CAWSALSSWEGLRNEQFF
TRBV27,TRBJ2-7,CASSHGDGYEQYF